This is a list of T cell receptor beta chains from one sample in a study of blood T cell repertoires in COVID-19. Profiled with immunoSEQ multiplex PCR; TCRdb holds only in-frame clones, not every one. The repertoire holds 180,000 or so clones, with over 75% as singletons. Sequencing was carried out using PBMCs or T cells enriched from blood (not recorded which). All receptors come from a man aged 50-60 years who had recovered from COVID-19. The CDR3 runs from the conserved cysteine through the conserved F or W. The D gene is left open where the match is weak. Clone size is shown for a subset of rows, as once, few, many or a class of expanded clone.

D,J,V,size,DNA,CDR3
-,TRBJ1-2,TRBV4-2,-,TGTGCCAGCAGCCAAGGAAGTCAGGGGACCCATGGCTACACCTTC,CASSQGSQGTHGYTF
-,TRBJ2-4,TRBV7-2,-,TGTGCCAGCAGCTTAGGGGGCGCGGACATTCAGTACTTC,CASSLGGADIQYF
-,TRBJ2-5,TRBV5-1,-,TGCGCCAGCAGCTTGGAGAACAGGGCGCCTGACTTC,CASSLENRAPDF
-,TRBJ1-2,TRBV5-1,-,TGCGCCAGCAGCTTGTCCGGGGATGGCTACACCTTC,CASSLSGDGYTF
-,TRBJ1-6,TRBV27,-,TGTGCCAGCAGGAGATTGGACAGAAATTCACCCCTCCACTTT,CASRRLDRNSPLHF
-,TRBJ2-7,TRBV5-1,once,TGCGCCAGCAGCTTATCCCCCCCGGACGAGCAGTACTTC,CASSLSPPDEQYF
TRBD2,TRBJ2-1,TRBV27,-,TGTGCCACCAGACTAGCGGGGACCTACAATGAGCAGTTCTTC,CATRLAGTYNEQFF
-,TRBJ2-1,TRBV11-3,-,TGTGCCAGCAGCTCCCCGGCTGAGGGCAATGAGCAGTTCTTC,CASSSPAEGNEQFF
-,TRBJ2-7,TRBV7-6,-,TGTGCCAGCAGCTTAGACGGAGAGACCTACGAGCAGTACTTC,CASSLDGETYEQYF
TRBD1,TRBJ1-2,TRBV13,-,TGTGCCAGCAGCGACAGGGCCCCCCCCTATGGCTACACCTTC,CASSDRAPPYGYTF
-,TRBJ2-3,TRBV9,-,TGTGCCAGCAGCGTAGTTGGGCCACAGGCAGATACGCAGTATTTT,CASSVVGPQADTQYF
-,TRBJ2-3,TRBV3-1/TRBV3-2,-,TGTGCCAGCAGCCCTACGCGCACAGATACGCAGTATTTT,CASSPTRTDTQYF
TRBD1,TRBJ2-4,TRBV3-1/TRBV3-2,-,TGTGCCAGCAGCCAATCCGGGACAGGGAGGAGAGACATTCAGTACTTC,CASSQSGTGRRDIQYF
TRBD1,TRBJ1-2,TRBV19,once,TGTGCCAGTAGAGAGGCTGTTCCGGGGACAGGGGGTCGCGGCTACACCTTC,CASREAVPGTGGRGYTF
-,TRBJ1-1,TRBV3-1/TRBV3-2,-,TGTGCCAGCAGCCAAATTAAAACTGAAGCTTTCTTT,CASSQIKTEAFF
-,TRBJ2-7,TRBV28,-,TGTGCCAGCAGCTCCTCACTAGGGGGAGCGGGAAACGAGCAGTACTTC,CASSSSLGGAGNEQYF
TRBD1,TRBJ1-6,TRBV10-1,-,TGCGCCAGCAAACTGGGACAGGGGAATTCACCCCTCCACTTT,CASKLGQGNSPLHF
TRBD1,TRBJ2-1,TRBV5-6,-,TGTGCCAGCAGCCCGGAGGACAGGAGCTACAATGAGCAGTTCTTC,CASSPEDRSYNEQFF
-,TRBJ2-1,TRBV5-1,-,TGCGCCAGCAGCAGGATCGGGACTCCCCTGGGGAATGAGCAGTTCTTC,CASSRIGTPLGNEQFF
TRBD1,TRBJ2-1,TRBV5-1,-,TGCGCCAGCAGCTCCCCCGGGACAGGGTGGAATGAGCAGTTCTTC,CASSSPGTGWNEQFF
TRBD1,TRBJ2-5,TRBV3-1/TRBV3-2,-,TGTGCCAGCAGCCAAAACCGACGGACAGGGCCGATCCAAGAGACCCAGTACTTC,CASSQNRRTGPIQETQYF
-,TRBJ1-5,TRBV4-2,-,TGTGCCAGCAGCCCGGAGATTAGCAATCAGCCCCAGCATTTT,CASSPEISNQPQHF
-,TRBJ2-2,TRBV20-1,-,TGCAGTGCCCGACAACTGGGGGAGCTGTTTTTT,CSARQLGELFF
-,TRBJ1-3,TRBV7-9,once,TGTGCCAGCAGCTTTTCGGCAGGGGCACTGTTCGGAAACACCATATATTTT,CASSFSAGALFGNTIYF
TRBD2,TRBJ2-3,TRBV28,-,TGTGCCAGCAGTCCCGATAAGGGCGGGAGTGGGTTAAGCACAGATACGCAGTATTTT,CASSPDKGGSGLSTDTQYF
-,TRBJ1-2,TRBV5-1,-,TGCGCCAGCAGCCGCACCCAGGGGTTCGGAGGCTACACCTTC,CASSRTQGFGGYTF
-,TRBJ1-1,TRBV28,few,TGTGCCAGCAGTTTACGGGACACTGAAGCTTTCTTT,CASSLRDTEAFF
TRBD2,TRBJ2-3,TRBV11-2,-,TGTGCCAGCAGCCCCACATTGGGGGGGGGAGTAGCAGATACGCAGTATTTT,CASSPTLGGGVADTQYF
-,TRBJ1-5,TRBV7-9,-,TGTGCCAGCAGCTCGCTAAGGGGACCACAGGGCCGTAATTTGCCCCAGCATTTT,CASSSLRGPQGRNLPQHF
-,TRBJ1-6,TRBV4-1,-,TGCGCCAGCAGCCCAAGCTGGCAGGGATTTAATTCACCCCTCCACTTT,CASSPSWQGFNSPLHF
-,TRBJ1-4,TRBV9,-,TGTGCCAGCAGCGTAGTCGGAGTTAATGAAAAACTGTTTTTT,CASSVVGVNEKLFF
-,TRBJ1-5,TRBV6-5,-,TGTGCCAGCAGTTACCTGGTGGGAGGCAATCAGCCCCAGCATTTT,CASSYLVGGNQPQHF
-,TRBJ2-3,TRBV6-5,-,TGTGCCAGCAGTTACTCTGCAGGGTCAGGAGATACGCAGTATTTT,CASSYSAGSGDTQYF
-,TRBJ2-7,TRBV7-9,-,TGTGCCAGCAGCTTCACAACCAGGGGCTACGAGCAGTACTTC,CASSFTTRGYEQYF
-,TRBJ1-6,TRBV7-2,-,TGTGCCAGCAGCTTAGCGAATTCGAGATACTCACCCCTCCACTTT,CASSLANSRYSPLHF
-,TRBJ1-6,TRBV9,-,TGTGCCAGCAGCGTCAATGAGAAGAACTTTTATTCACCCCTCCACTTT,CASSVNEKNFYSPLHF
TRBD2,TRBJ2-2,TRBV28,-,TGTGCCAGCAGCCCCCCGGGGGGAGGGCCCGGGGAGCTGTTTTTT,CASSPPGGGPGELFF
TRBD1,TRBJ2-1,TRBV19,-,TGTGCCAGTAGTAGGGGACAGGGGGCCGATAAGTACAATGAGCAGTTCTTC,CASSRGQGADKYNEQFF
-,TRBJ2-1,TRBV29-1,-,TGCAGCGTTGGTTTCGGCGGGCGCTACAATGAGCAGTTCTTC,CSVGFGGRYNEQFF
TRBD1,TRBJ2-2,TRBV14,-,TGTGCCAGCAGCTTTAACAGGGGTCCCGGGGAGCTGTTTTTT,CASSFNRGPGELFF
TRBD1,TRBJ1-3,TRBV6-5,-,TGTGCCAGCAGTTTACGAGGGGGCGACGGAAACACCATATATTTT,CASSLRGGDGNTIYF
-,TRBJ2-1,TRBV9,once,TGTGCCAGCAGCGGTTCAGGGGACGCTTACAATGAGCAGTTCTTC,CASSGSGDAYNEQFF
TRBD1,TRBJ1-5,TRBV18,-,TGTGCCAGCTCTCCGCTAGGGGGCAGTCAGCCCCAGCATTTT,CASSPLGGSQPQHF
-,TRBJ2-5,TRBV5-4,-,TGTGCCAGCAGCACAAAACAGGGTAGGGAGACCCAGTACTTC,CASSTKQGRETQYF
-,TRBJ2-6,TRBV27,-,TGTGCCAGCAGTCTACGGACATCTGGGGCCAACGTCCTGACTTTC,CASSLRTSGANVLTF
TRBD1,TRBJ2-3,TRBV4-2,-,TGTGCCAGCAGCCAAAGACAGGGTAGCACAGATACGCAGTATTTT,CASSQRQGSTDTQYF
-,TRBJ1-5,TRBV7-2,-,TGTGCCAGCAGCAAACACTCCTCACCCGGGAGCAATCAGCCCCAGCATTTT,CASSKHSSPGSNQPQHF